The T cell receptor (beta chain) described here comes from a study of T cell repertoires in cytomegalovirus infection (dated by TCRdb to between 2018 and 2021). About the study as a whole: Donor HLA type was relevant to the analysis, as public TCR beta signatures indicated carriage of CMV infection together with the matching HLA type. The full study reports these points: Carriers of CMV infection plus the relevant HLA type were discriminated by the cumulative frequency of public TCR beta family members in the study cohort and in an independent approximately 350-donor cohort. The ex vivo response was dominated by HLA-C-restricted CMV-specific TCR beta clonotypes, which also provided the single most frequent clonotype in two of eight donors.

A word on this clonotype: There is no known antigen for this receptor. No per-base quality is available; no much larger clone lies one base away.

The reads were generated on an Illumina HiSeq 1500. The public sequencing data were trimmed at Q25 with fastp and processed into clonotypes with MiXCR by TCRdb, which kept only in-frame beta chains. Under each unique CDR3 protein, matching rows form one entry showing the most common genes and DNA. The sample table shows about 740,000 distinct CDR3 sequences, and 35% are seen once. The biggest ten clones account for under 3% of the sample. V trim: 3 bases; J trim: 6 bases; unmatched bases: 9. There are 14 amino acids in the CDR3, from cysteine to phenylalanine inclusive. Kept here is only the CDR3 DNA, which spans 42 bases and is read in frame from base 1. CDR1 and CDR2, looked up from the germline V gene (reference sequence), are DFQATT and SNEGSKA.

The chain is assembled from TRBV20-1 and TRBJ2-3, and 7 bases in between align with TRBD2. Sequencing was carried out using PBMCs. The receptor comes from a human donor in good health (CMV status not recorded). Some clones in this sample may be carry-over from other donors' samples. The DNA sequence reads TGCAGTGCTAGTAGCGGCGGGAGTTCGGATACGCAGTATTTT. The encoded protein is CSASSGGSSDTQYF.